Below are 24 T cell receptor beta chains sequenced from a single sample in a study of blood T cell repertoires in COVID-19. The table came from immunoSEQ multiplex PCR; TCRdb's copy has only in-frame clones and leaves some out. The data hold a few hundred thousand clones, with around 84% observed a single time. The sample was peripheral blood. The receptors come from a man younger than 45 with active or convalescent COVID-19.

The gene calls are TRBV19 and TRBJ1-6; possible D gene TRBD1, 6 bases. This CDR3 contains 15 residues. The V end lost 3 bases, the J end lost 7 bases, and 13 bases lay between the germline ends. CDR1 is LNHDA, CDR2 SQIVND, per germline (reference sequence). The CDR3 sequence is CASSIRDRRNSPLHF. CDR3 DNA sequence: TGTGCCAGTAGTATCCGAGACAGGCGCAATTCACCCCTCCACTTT.

The chain combines TRBV30 with TRBJ1-1; D gene unclear. CDR3 length equals 15 residues. CDR1 is GTSNPN, CDR2 SVGIG, per germline (reference sequence). The germline V and J ends were trimmed by 3 bases and 0 bases, with 14 bases remaining between them. This chain's CDR3 is CAWRPGRRMNTEAFF. CDR3 in DNA: TGTGCCTGGAGACCTGGGCGTCGAATGAACACTGAAGCTTTCTTT.

The V gene is TRBV10-3, the J gene TRBJ2-1; TRBD2 matches at 8 bases. V dropped 8 bases and J dropped 12; count of bases not matched to a gene: 12. The CDR3 is made up of 13 amino acids. Per the germline V gene, CDR1 is ENHRY and CDR2 is SYGVKD. For the CDR3, the DNA is TGTGCCATCGGGGAACGGGAGGGTTTGGGGCAGTTCTTC. It codes for CAIGEREGLGQFF.

This chain uses TRBV11-2 with TRBJ2-1, with D possibly TRBD2 on 5 matching bases. Germline loops: CDR1 SGHAT, CDR2 FQNNGV. This CDR3 has 17 amino acids. The V end lost 5 bases, the J end lost 2 bases, and 19 bases lay between the germline ends. The CDR3 spells CASSEGPGPTTYNEQFF. As DNA, the CDR3 is TGTGCCAGCAGCGAGGGCCCCGGACCCACCACCTACAATGAGCAGTTCTTC.

The rearrangement links TRBV7-2 to TRBJ2-7, with D possibly being TRBD1 (5 bases). The germline V gene encodes CDR1 SGHTA and CDR2 FQGNSA. V lost 5 bases, J lost 9 bases, and 17 bases lay in between. This CDR3 is 13 amino acids long. The CDR3 DNA reads as TGTGCCAGCAGCGCTGCAGGGTTTAGAGGGCAGTACTTC. The encoded protein is CASSAAGFRGQYF.

CDR3 amino acids: CASRRQGPTNEKLFF. Written as DNA, the CDR3 is TGTGCCAGCAGACGACAGGGGCCAACTAATGAAAAACTGTTTTTT. The V gene is TRBV2, the J gene TRBJ1-4, with 8 nucleotides matching TRBD1. CDR1 and CDR2 (germline): SNHLY, FYNNEI. The V and J ends lost 6 bases and 0 bases, in that order; junction bases with no gene match: 3. The CDR3 totals 15 residues.

The chain recombines TRBV6-2 or TRBV6-3 with TRBJ1-1; D is unclear. There are 12 residues in the CDR3. Germline V lookup: CDR1 MNHEY, CDR2 SVGEGT. Trimming removed 5 bases from V and 5 bases from J, with 9 bases in between. CDR3 bases: TGTGCCAGCAGTATAAAGCCGACTGAAGCTTTCTTT. This translates into CASSIKPTEAFF.

The chain joins TRBV7-3 to TRBJ1-5; 9 nucleotides align to TRBD1. J gave up 3 bases and V 4 bases, and 10 bases lay outside the gene matches. The CDR3 has 17 amino acids. In germline, CDR1 is SGHTA, CDR2 FQGTGA. DNA for the CDR3: TGTGCCAGCAGCTCCCCCCCCGGGACAGGGTTCAATCAGCCCCAGCATTTT. Its translation is CASSSPPGTGFNQPQHF. The variable domain in full, with the rest retrieved from reference TRBV7-3 and TRBJ1-5, is GAGVSQTPSNKVTEKGKYVELRCDPISGHTALYWYRQSLGQGPEFLIYFQGTGAADDSGLPNDRFFAVRPEGSVSTLKIQRTERGDSAVYLCASSSPPGTGFNQPQHFGDGTRLSIL.

The chain is built from TRBV4-1 and TRBJ2-1, with D tentatively TRBD2 (6 bases). The CDR3 contains 16 residues. V lost 1 base and J 4 bases, leaving 14 bases between the germline ends. The germline V gene encodes CDR1 MGHRA and CDR2 YSYEKL. The CDR3 spells CASSQGEVGSYNEQFF. CDR3 coding DNA: TGCGCCAGCAGCCAAGGGGAGGTGGGTTCTTACAATGAGCAGTTCTTC.

The chain uses TRBV4-2 and TRBJ2-1, with TRBD2 as a possible D gene (5 bases). V was pared by 4 bases and J by 0 bases, with 13 bases between. CDR3 size: 16 residues. Germline CDR1 reads LGHNA; CDR2 reads YNFKEQ. CDR3 coding DNA: TGTGCCAGCAGCCCCCAACCTGGGAGCTCCTACAATGAGCAGTTCTTC. It is translated as CASSPQPGSSYNEQFF.

This clone was seen only once. The V and J genes are TRBV5-5 and TRBJ1-2; D unclear. V shed 3 bases and J shed 3 bases, with 12 bases lying between them. The CDR3 has 14 amino acids. Germline values: CDR1 SGHKS, CDR2 YYEKEE (reference sequence). The CDR3 coding sequence is TGTGCCAGCAGCTCCCCCCCCAGCGACTATGGCTACACCTTC. It translates to CASSSPPSDYGYTF.

This sequence joins TRBV2 and TRBJ2-5; D gene uncertain. This CDR3 is built from 15 residues. V lost 2 bases and J lost 0, with 10 bases in between. Germline-derived CDR1 and CDR2 are SNHLY and FYNNEI. The DNA for the CDR3 is TGTGCCAGCAGTGAACTACGTTCGCACCAAGAGACCCAGTACTTC. It yields the protein CASSELRSHQETQYF.

V and J are TRBV19 and TRBJ2-2; a weak D match, TRBD2 (6 bases). Per the germline V gene, CDR1 is LNHDA and CDR2 is SQIVND (reference sequence). The CDR3 sequence is 12 residues long. The V gene lost 11 bases and the J gene lost 3 bases, with 10 bases spanning the gap. The CDR3 is CAAGGDTGELFF. In nucleotides, the CDR3 is TGTGCCGCCGGCGGGGACACCGGGGAGCTGTTTTTT.

The chain couples TRBV5-1 to TRBJ1-1, with D possibly being TRBD1 (5 bases). Trimming pared 4 bases from V and 7 bases from J, leaving 17 bases between. The CDR3 is 14 residues long. In germline, CDR1 is SGHRS, CDR2 YFSETQ. This chain's CDR3 is CASSPTSRGDEAFF. The DNA for the CDR3 is TGCGCCAGCAGCCCGACGTCCCGGGGGGATGAAGCTTTCTTT. Full variable domain (missing parts from reference TRBV5-1 and TRBJ1-1): KAGVTQTPRYLIKTRGQQVTLSCSPISGHRSVSWYQQTPGQGLQFLFEYFSETQRNKGNFPGRFSGRQFSNSRSEMNVSTLELGDSALYLCASSPTSRGDEAFFGQGTRLTVV.

This sequence joins TRBV19 and TRBJ1-4; D remains ambiguous. V lost 7 bases to trimming and J lost 6 bases, with 12 bases between them. Germline CDR1 LNHDA, CDR2 SQIVND (reference sequence). The CDR3 length is 13 residues. The CDR3 DNA is TGTGCCAGTAACACCTACGGGGATGAAAAACTGTTTTTT. It yields the protein CASNTYGDEKLFF. The whole variable domain, remainder taken from reference TRBV19 and TRBJ1-4, is DGGITQSPKYLFRKEGQNVTLSCEQNLNHDAMYWYRQDPGQGLRLIYYSQIVNDFQKGDIAEGYSVSREKKESFPLTVTSAQKNPTAFYLCASNTYGDEKLFFGSGTQLSVL.

The genes are TRBV28 and TRBJ1-4, with D unclear. Looked up from germline, CDR1 is MDHEN and CDR2 is SYDVKM. The V gene lost 6 bases and the J gene lost 3 bases, with 8 bases spanning the gap. The CDR3 covers 13 residues. The CDR3 sequence is CASRNEANEKLFF. The CDR3 DNA sequence: TGTGCCAGCAGGAATGAGGCTAATGAAAAACTGTTTTTT.

The CDR3 sequence is CASSEMGRSNQPQHF. In nucleotides, the CDR3 is TGTGCCAGCAGTGAAATGGGGCGTAGCAATCAGCCCCAGCATTTT. The chain couples TRBV2 to TRBJ1-5, with D possibly TRBD1 on 5 matching bases. V lost 2 bases, J lost 0 bases, and 8 bases lay in between. Germline CDR1 SNHLY, CDR2 FYNNEI. The CDR3 consists of 15 residues.

V gene TRBV2 combines with J gene TRBJ2-1; the match to TRBD2 covers 10 bases. V trimming: 8 bases; J trimming: 7 bases; junction bases outside the gene matches: 17. CDR3 size: 17 residues. The germline V gene has CDR1 SNHLY and CDR2 FYNNEI. CDR3 sequence reads: CASHGGLLAGAVNEQFF. CDR3 sequence (DNA): TGTGCCAGCCATGGGGGCTTGCTAGCGGGAGCGGTTAATGAGCAGTTCTTC.

V and J are TRBV19 and TRBJ1-6; D not resolved. The CDR3 is 17 amino acids. Trimming cost V 4 bases and J 14 bases, with 27 bases left between them. Germline V gene data show CDR1 as LNHDA and CDR2 as SQIVND (reference sequence). Written as DNA, the CDR3 is TGTGCCAGTAGTACATCACCCTCGTCGGGGTGGGCTCGGGCCCTCCACTTT. Protein product: CASSTSPSSGWARALHF.

This clone came up many times. This rearrangement joins TRBV4-3 to TRBJ2-7; the match to TRBD2 covers 12 bases. The CDR3 spans 15 residues. Per germline, CDR1 LGHNA and CDR2 YSLEER. The J segment lost 0 bases and the V segment lost 4 bases, leaving 1 base of the junction unmatched. The CDR3 region is CASSPGLAGSYEQYF. The CDR3 nucleotides read TGCGCCAGCAGCCCGGGACTAGCGGGCTCCTACGAGCAGTACTTC.

The chain employs TRBV13 and TRBJ1-1; D not resolved. CDR1 PRHDT and CDR2 FYEKMQ come from the germline V gene (reference sequence). V lost 10 bases, J lost 1 base, and 10 bases lay in between. The CDR3 is 12 amino acids. CDR3 nucleotide sequence: TGTGCCATCTCCCGAGGGAACACTGAAGCTTTCTTT. Amino acid sequence: CAISRGNTEAFF.

The chain combines TRBV5-1 with TRBJ1-2, with TRBD1 matching over 7 bases. The J segment lost 3 bases and the V segment lost 4 bases, leaving 9 bases of the junction unmatched. The germline gives CDR1 SGHRS, CDR2 YFSETQ. This CDR3 region has 15 residues. The CDR3: CASSGRTGGDYGYTF. As DNA, the CDR3 is TGCGCCAGCAGCGGTAGGACAGGAGGAGACTATGGCTACACCTTC. Drawing the rest from reference TRBV5-1 and TRBJ1-2, the complete variable domain is KAGVTQTPRYLIKTRGQQVTLSCSPISGHRSVSWYQQTPGQGLQFLFEYFSETQRNKGNFPGRFSGRQFSNSRSEMNVSTLELGDSALYLCASSGRTGGDYGYTFGSGTRLTVV.

This clone was picked up one time. This chain links TRBV9 with TRBJ2-5; D possibly corresponds to TRBD2 (6 bases). This CDR3 is 14 amino acids long. Trimming shortened V by 4 bases and J by 6 bases, and 16 bases separated the two germline ends. From germline, CDR1 is SGDLS and CDR2 YYNGEE. CDR3 in DNA: TGTGCCAGCAGCCCCCGGGGAGGCCAGAAGACCCAGTACTTC. It codes for CASSPRGGQKTQYF.

The J gene is TRBJ2-7, the V gene TRBV3-1 (or the pseudogene TRBV3-2), with 8 bases that match TRBD1. Unmatched junction bases numbered 7, after V lost 0 bases and J lost 3 bases. Germline V gene sequence: CDR1 LGHDT, CDR2 YNNKEL (reference sequence). The CDR3 sequence is 16 residues long. In DNA, the CDR3 is TGTGCCAGCAGCCAAGAAGGAACAGGGGGTATCTACGAGCAGTACTTC. It codes for CASSQEGTGGIYEQYF.